A selection of T cell receptor beta chains follows, all from one sample in a study of cytotoxic CD8 clonotypes in ibrutinib-treated CLL. TCRdb's table, derived via immunoSEQ multiplex PCR, lists solely in-frame clones and lacks some. The sample consists of roughly 200,000 clones, around 70% of them appearing once. The sequencing here drew on PBMCs, taken after 24 months of ibrutinib treatment. Receptors were obtained from a human donor with chronic lymphocytic leukemia. Both conserved end residues are part of each CDR3. Where a row states a size, it is once, few, many or the class of an expanded clone; other rows omit it.

cdr3_aa: CAVKAANYGYTF
j_call: TRBJ1-2
clone_size: -
v_call: TRBV30

cdr3_aa: CASSELLGKQYF
j_call: TRBJ2-7
clone_size: -
v_call: TRBV2

cdr3_aa: CASSPAAGVTEAFF
j_call: TRBJ1-1
clone_size: -
v_call: TRBV5-4

cdr3_aa: CASTPGWGSSYNEQFF
j_call: TRBJ2-1
clone_size: -
v_call: TRBV27

cdr3_aa: CASSATGQINTEAFF
j_call: TRBJ1-1
clone_size: -
v_call: TRBV9

cdr3_aa: CASSLYQGQYGYTF
j_call: TRBJ1-2
clone_size: few
v_call: TRBV28

cdr3_aa: CAWSGVNSHQPQHF
j_call: TRBJ1-5
clone_size: -
v_call: TRBV30

cdr3_aa: CAWSETTGQYSGNTIYF
j_call: TRBJ1-3
clone_size: -
v_call: TRBV30

cdr3_aa: CASSLSGQGGDEQFF
j_call: TRBJ2-1
clone_size: -
v_call: TRBV4-3

cdr3_aa: CASSFLDEQFF
j_call: TRBJ2-1
clone_size: -
v_call: TRBV27

cdr3_aa: CAISEPGLAGEVQYF
j_call: TRBJ2-7
clone_size: -
v_call: TRBV10-3

cdr3_aa: CSVAGRSSGNTIYF
j_call: TRBJ1-3
clone_size: -
v_call: TRBV29-1

cdr3_aa: CASSQALRGTQYF
j_call: TRBJ2-5
clone_size: -
v_call: TRBV4-3

cdr3_aa: CASSVWADNEKLFF
j_call: TRBJ1-4
clone_size: few
v_call: TRBV28

cdr3_aa: CASRAVNEKLFF
j_call: TRBJ1-4
clone_size: many
v_call: TRBV19

cdr3_aa: CASSLDQAVNYGYTF
j_call: TRBJ1-2
clone_size: -
v_call: TRBV11-2